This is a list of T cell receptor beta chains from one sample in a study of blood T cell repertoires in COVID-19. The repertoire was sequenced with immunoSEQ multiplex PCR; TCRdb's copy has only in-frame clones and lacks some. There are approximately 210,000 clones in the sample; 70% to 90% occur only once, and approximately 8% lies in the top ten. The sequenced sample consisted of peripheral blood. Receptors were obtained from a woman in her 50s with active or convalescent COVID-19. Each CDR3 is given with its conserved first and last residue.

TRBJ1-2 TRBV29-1 CSVDGTGGVNGYTF
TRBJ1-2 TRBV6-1 CASSEAPEGGGYGYTF
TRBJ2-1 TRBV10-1 CASSESQRGAIEQFF
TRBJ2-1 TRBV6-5 CASSTGTSGMNEQFF
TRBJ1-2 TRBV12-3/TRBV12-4 CASSPGTGFVHTF
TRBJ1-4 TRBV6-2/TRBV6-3 CASSSLGAGKLFF
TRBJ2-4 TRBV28 CASSGPQGANIQYF
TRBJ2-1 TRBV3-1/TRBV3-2 CASSPGGNEQFF
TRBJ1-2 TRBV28 CASSSPRGGAYGYTF
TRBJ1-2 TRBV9 CASSPRTGIDYTF
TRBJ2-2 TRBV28 CASSFSGRTGELFF
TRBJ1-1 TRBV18 CASSRTGDAFF
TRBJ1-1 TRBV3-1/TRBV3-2 CASSSWEGGKGWPEAFF
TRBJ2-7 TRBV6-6 CASSPGQWSSYEQYF
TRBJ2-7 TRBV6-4 CASTRLRGEQYF
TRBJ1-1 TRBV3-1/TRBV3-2 CASSQDFRGNTEAFF
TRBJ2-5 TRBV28 CASSTNRDQETQYF
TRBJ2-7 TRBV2 CASSPGRYEQYF
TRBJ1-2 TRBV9 CASTLRSGFYGYTF
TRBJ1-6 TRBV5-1 CASSSVENSPLHF
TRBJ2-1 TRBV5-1 CASSLVAGEYNEQFF
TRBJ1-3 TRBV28 CASSHGKWDRDVFGNTIYF